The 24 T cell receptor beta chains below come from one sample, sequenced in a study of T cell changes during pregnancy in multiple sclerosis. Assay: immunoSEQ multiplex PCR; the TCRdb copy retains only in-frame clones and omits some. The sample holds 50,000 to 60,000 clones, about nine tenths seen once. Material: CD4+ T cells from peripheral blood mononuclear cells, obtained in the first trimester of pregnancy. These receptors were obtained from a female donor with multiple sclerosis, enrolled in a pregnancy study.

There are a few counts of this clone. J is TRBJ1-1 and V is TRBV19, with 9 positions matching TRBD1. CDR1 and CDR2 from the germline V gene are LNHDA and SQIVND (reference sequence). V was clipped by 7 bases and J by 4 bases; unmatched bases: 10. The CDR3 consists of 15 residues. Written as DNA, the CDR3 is TGTGCCAGTACCAGGGGACAGGGATCTACCACTGAAGCTTTCTTT. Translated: CASTRGQGSTTEAFF.

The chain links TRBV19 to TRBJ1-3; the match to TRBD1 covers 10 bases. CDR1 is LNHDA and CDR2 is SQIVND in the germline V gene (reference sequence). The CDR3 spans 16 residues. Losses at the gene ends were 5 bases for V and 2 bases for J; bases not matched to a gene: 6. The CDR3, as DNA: TGTGCCAGTAGTCGACCGGGGACAGGGGCTGGAAACACCATATATTTT. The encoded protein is CASSRPGTGAGNTIYF.

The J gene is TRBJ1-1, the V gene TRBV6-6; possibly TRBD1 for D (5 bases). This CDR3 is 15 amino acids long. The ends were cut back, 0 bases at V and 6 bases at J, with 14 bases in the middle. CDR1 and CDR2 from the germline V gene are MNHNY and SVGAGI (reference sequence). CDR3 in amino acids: CASSYSSSGFSEAFF. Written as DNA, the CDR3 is TGTGCCAGCAGTTACTCGAGCTCAGGGTTCTCTGAAGCTTTCTTT.

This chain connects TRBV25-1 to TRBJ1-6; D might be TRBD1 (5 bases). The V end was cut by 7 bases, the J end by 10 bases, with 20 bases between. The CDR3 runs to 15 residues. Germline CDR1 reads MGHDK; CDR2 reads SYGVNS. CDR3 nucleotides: TGTGCCAGCACCCCTCCGGGACGGGGGGACTCACCCCTCCACTTT. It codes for CASTPPGRGDSPLHF.

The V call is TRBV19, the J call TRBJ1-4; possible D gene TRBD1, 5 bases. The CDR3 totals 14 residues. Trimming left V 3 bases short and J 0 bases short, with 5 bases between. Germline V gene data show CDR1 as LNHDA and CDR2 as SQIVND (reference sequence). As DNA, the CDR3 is TGTGCCAGTAGTATGACAGCAACTAATGAAAAACTGTTTTTT. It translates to CASSMTATNEKLFF. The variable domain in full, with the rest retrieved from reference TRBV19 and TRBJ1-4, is DGGITQSPKYLFRKEGQNVTLSCEQNLNHDAMYWYRQDPGQGLRLIYYSQIVNDFQKGDIAEGYSVSREKKESFPLTVTSAQKNPTAFYLCASSMTATNEKLFFGSGTQLSVL.

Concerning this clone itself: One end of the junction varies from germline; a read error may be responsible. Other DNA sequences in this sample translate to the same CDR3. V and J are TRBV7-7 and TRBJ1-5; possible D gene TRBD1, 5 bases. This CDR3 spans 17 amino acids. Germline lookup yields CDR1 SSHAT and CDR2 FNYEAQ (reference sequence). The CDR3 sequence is CASSLDFQGDSNQPQHF. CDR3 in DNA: TGTGCCAGCAGCTTAGATTTTCAGGGTGATAGCAATCAGCCCCAACATTTT.

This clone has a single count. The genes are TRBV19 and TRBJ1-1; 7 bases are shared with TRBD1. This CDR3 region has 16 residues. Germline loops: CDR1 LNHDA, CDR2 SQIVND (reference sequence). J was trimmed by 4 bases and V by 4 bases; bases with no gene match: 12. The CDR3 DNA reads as TGTGCCAGTAGTAACAGACAGGGTAGCTCGAGCACTGAAGCTTTCTTT. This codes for CASSNRQGSSSTEAFF.

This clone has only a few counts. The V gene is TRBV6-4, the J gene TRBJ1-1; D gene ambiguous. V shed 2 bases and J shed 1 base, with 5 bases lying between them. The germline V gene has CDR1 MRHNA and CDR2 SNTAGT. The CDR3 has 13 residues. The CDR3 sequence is CASSDRENTEAFF. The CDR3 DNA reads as TGTGCCAGCAGTGACCGAGAGAACACTGAAGCTTTCTTT.

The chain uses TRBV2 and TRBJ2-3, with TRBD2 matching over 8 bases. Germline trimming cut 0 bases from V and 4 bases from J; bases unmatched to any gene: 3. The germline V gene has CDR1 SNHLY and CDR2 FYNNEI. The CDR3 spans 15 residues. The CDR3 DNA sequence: TGTGCCAGCAGTGAAGCACCGGGACTAGCAGATACGCAGTATTTT. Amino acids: CASSEAPGLADTQYF.

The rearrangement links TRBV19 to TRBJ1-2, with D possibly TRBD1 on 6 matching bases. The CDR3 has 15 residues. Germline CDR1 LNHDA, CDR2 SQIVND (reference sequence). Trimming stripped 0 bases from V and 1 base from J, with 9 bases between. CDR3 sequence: CASSIEGAGNYGYTF. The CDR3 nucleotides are TGTGCCAGTAGTATAGAGGGGGCTGGTAACTATGGCTACACCTTC.

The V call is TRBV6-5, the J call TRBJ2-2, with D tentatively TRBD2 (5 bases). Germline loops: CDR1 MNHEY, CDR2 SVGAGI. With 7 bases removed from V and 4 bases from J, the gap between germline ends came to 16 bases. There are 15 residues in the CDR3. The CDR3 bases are TGTGCCAGCATCAGGACTCGGGCCAGCACCGGGGAGCTGTTTTTT. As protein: CASIRTRASTGELFF.

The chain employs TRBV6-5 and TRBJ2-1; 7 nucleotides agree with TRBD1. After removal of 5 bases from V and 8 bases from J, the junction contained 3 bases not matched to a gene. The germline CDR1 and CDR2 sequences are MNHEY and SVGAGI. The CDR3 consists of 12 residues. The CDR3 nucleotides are TGTGCCAGCAGTAAAGGGGGCTATGAGCAGTTCTTC. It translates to CASSKGGYEQFF.

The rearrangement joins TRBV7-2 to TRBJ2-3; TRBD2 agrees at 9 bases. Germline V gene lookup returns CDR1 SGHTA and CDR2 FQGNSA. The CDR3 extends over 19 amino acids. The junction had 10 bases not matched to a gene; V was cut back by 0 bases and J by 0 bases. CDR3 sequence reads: CASSLARNSGGPSTDTQYF. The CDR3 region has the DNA TGTGCCAGCAGCTTAGCGCGCAATAGCGGGGGACCTAGCACAGATACGCAGTATTTT.

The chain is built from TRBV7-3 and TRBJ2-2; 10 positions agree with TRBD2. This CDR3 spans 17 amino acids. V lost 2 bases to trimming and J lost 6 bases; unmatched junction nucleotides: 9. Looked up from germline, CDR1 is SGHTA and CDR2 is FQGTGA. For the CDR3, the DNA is TGTGCCAGCAGCTTATATATTCGAACTAGCGGGGCCGGGGAGCTGTTTTTT. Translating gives CASSLYIRTSGAGELFF. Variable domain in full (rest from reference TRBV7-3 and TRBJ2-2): GAGVSQTPSNKVTEKGKYVELRCDPISGHTALYWYRQSLGQGPEFLIYFQGTGAADDSGLPNDRFFAVRPEGSVSTLKIQRTERGDSAVYLCASSLYIRTSGAGELFFGEGSRLTVL.

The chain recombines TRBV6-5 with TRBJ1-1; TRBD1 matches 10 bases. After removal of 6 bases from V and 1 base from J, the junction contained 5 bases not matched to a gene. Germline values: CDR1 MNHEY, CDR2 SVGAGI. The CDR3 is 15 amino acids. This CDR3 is CASRGQGIGNTEAFF. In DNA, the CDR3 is TGTGCCAGCAGGGGACAGGGGATTGGGAACACTGAAGCTTTCTTT.

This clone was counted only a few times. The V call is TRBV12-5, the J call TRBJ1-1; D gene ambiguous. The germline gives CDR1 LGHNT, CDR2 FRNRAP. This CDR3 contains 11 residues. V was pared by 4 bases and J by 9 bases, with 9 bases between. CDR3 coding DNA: TGTGCTAGTGGTTCCCAGGATAAAGCTTTCTTT. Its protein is CASGSQDKAFF.

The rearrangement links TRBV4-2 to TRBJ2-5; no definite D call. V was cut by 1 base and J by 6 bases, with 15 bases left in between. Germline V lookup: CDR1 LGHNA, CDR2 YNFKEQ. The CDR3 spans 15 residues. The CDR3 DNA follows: TGTGCCAGCAGCCAAGTGGCGGCCCTAGGAAAGACCCAGTACTTC. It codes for CASSQVAALGKTQYF.

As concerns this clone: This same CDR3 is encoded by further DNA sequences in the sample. The CDR3 sequence is CASSTQTGPNEKLFF. The CDR3 region has the DNA TGTGCCAGCAGCACCCAGACAGGGCCTAATGAAAAACTGTTTTTT. The rearrangement uses TRBV7-2 and TRBJ1-4; 7 nucleotides align to TRBD1. The CDR3 sequence is 15 residues long. Germline-derived CDR1 and CDR2 are SGHTA and FQGNSA. Germline trimming cut 5 bases from V and 3 bases from J; bases unmatched to any gene: 6.

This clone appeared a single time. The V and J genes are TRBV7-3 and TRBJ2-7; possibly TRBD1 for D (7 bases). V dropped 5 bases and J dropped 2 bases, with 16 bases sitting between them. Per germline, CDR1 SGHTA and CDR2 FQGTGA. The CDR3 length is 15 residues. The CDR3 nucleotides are TGTGCCAGCAGCACGCAGGGGGGATTGCCCTACGAGCAGTACTTC. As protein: CASSTQGGLPYEQYF.

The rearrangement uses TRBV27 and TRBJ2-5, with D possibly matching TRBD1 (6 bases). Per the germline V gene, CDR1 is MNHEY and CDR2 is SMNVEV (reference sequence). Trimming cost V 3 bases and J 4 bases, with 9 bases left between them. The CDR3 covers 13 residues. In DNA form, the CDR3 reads TGTGCCAGCAGTTTGTGGGGGCTAGAGACCCAGTACTTC. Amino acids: CASSLWGLETQYF.

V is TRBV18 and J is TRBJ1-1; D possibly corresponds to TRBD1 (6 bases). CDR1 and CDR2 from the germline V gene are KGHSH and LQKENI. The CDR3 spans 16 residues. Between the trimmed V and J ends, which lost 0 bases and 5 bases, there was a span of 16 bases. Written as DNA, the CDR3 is TGTGCCAGCTCACCACCCAGCCGAGGGAGGGGGACTGAAGCTTTCTTT. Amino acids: CASSPPSRGRGTEAFF. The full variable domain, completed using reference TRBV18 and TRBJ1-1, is NAGVMQNPRHLVRRRGQEARLRCSPMKGHSHVYWYRQLPEEGLKFMVYLQKENIIDESGMPKERFSAEFPKEGPSILRIQQVVRGDSAAYFCASSPPSRGRGTEAFFGQGTRLTVV.

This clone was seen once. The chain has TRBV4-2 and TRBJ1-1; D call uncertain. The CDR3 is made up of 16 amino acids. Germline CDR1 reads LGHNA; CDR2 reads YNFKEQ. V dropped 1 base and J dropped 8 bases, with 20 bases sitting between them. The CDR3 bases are TGTGCCAGCAGCCAAGTCCTCCTACCCCCTGAGGCCGAAGCTTTCTTT. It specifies CASSQVLLPPEAEAFF.

CDR3 residues: CASGRTDQETQYF. CDR3 sequence (DNA): TGTGCCAGCGGCAGGACAGACCAAGAGACCCAGTACTTC. This chain connects TRBV5-4 to TRBJ2-5; a possible D gene is TRBD1 (6 bases). CDR3 length: 13 residues. The germline V and J ends were trimmed by 7 bases and 0 bases, with 10 bases remaining between them. In germline, CDR1 is SGHNT, CDR2 YYREEE (reference sequence).

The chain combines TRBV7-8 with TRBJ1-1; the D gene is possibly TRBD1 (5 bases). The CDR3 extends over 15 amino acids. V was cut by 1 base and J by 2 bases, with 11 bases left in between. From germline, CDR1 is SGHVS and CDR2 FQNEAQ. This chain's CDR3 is CASSLVAGLNTEAFF. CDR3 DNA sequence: TGTGCCAGCAGCTTAGTGGCAGGGTTAAACACTGAAGCTTTCTTT. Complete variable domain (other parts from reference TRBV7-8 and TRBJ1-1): GAGVSQSPRYKVAKRGQDVALRCDPISGHVSLFWYQQALGQGPEFLTYFQNEAQLDKSGLPSDRFFAERPEGSVSTLKIQRTQQEDSAVYLCASSLVAGLNTEAFFGQGTRLTVV.